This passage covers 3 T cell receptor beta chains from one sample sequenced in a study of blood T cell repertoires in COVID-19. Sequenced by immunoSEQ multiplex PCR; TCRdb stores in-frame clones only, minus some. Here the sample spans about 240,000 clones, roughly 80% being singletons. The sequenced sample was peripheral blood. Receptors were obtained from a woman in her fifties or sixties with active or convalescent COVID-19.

The CDR3 sequence: CASSPKNIRFEVAGELFF. The CDR3 nucleotides are TGTGCCAGCTCACCAAAGAACATTCGATTTGAGGTCGCCGGGGAGCTGTTTTTT. The chain links TRBV18 to TRBJ2-2; no clear D. The germline V gene encodes CDR1 KGHSH and CDR2 LQKENI. The CDR3 is made up of 18 amino acids. Trimming cost V 2 bases and J 6 bases, with 22 bases left between them.

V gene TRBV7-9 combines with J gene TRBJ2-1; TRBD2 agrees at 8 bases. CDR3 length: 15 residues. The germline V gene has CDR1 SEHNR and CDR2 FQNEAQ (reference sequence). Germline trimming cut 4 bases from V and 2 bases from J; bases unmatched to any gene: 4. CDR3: CASSSTGGPYNEQFF. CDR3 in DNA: TGTGCCAGCAGCTCCACGGGGGGGCCCTACAATGAGCAGTTCTTC.

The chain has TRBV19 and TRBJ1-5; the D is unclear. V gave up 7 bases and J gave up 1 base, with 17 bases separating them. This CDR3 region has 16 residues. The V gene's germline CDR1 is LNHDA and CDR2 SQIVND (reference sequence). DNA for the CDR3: TGTGCCAGTAAGGGCCGACTAGCAATCAGCAATCAGCCCCAGCATTTT. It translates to CASKGRLAISNQPQHF.